The 14 T cell receptor beta chains below all came from one sample that was sequenced in a study of blood T cell dynamics during melanoma immunotherapy. Time point meaning: week 3, after first cycle of checkpoint inhibitor. Profiling relied on immunoSEQ multiplex PCR, and the TCRdb table lists in-frame clones only, not all of them. This sample yields some 8,200 clones, of which approximately 90% are seen a single time; over 2% belongs to the top ten. The sample in question was blood, obtained from a patient treated with checkpoint blockade. These receptor sequences come from a human donor with melanoma.

The chain carries TRBV29-1 and TRBJ2-3, with 11 bases matching TRBD2. This CDR3 contains 15 residues. CDR1 SQVTM and CDR2 ANQGSEA come from the germline V gene. The V gene end was trimmed by 6 bases and the J gene end by 4 bases; junction bases not matched to a gene: 9. CDR3 bases: TGCAGCGTCTCGATAGCGGGGGGGTTCGCAGATACGCAGTATTTT. It codes for CSVSIAGGFADTQYF.

This clone was picked up one time. V gene TRBV30 combines with J gene TRBJ1-5; D is unclear. Between the trimmed V and J ends, which lost 0 bases and 1 base, there was a span of 13 bases. Germline CDR1 and CDR2: GTSNPN and SVGIG (reference sequence). The CDR3 covers 16 residues. The CDR3: CAWSVPGIRSNQPQHF. In DNA form, the CDR3 reads TGTGCCTGGAGTGTCCCCGGGATTAGGAGCAATCAGCCCCAGCATTTT.

The rearrangement joins TRBV4-2 to TRBJ1-2; D remains ambiguous. Germline V gives CDR1 LGHNA, CDR2 YNFKEQ. V shed 1 base and J shed 0 bases, with 9 bases lying between them. The CDR3 totals 15 residues. CDR3 bases: TGTGCCAGCAGCCAAGTGTCCCAAGCTAACTATGGCTACACCTTC. Protein product: CASSQVSQANYGYTF.

The rearrangement joins TRBV5-1 to TRBJ1-6; D remains unclear. This CDR3 contains 17 residues. Germline values: CDR1 SGHRS, CDR2 YFSETQ. Trimming took 2 bases from V and 0 from J, leaving 12 bases between them. The CDR3: CASSFLALSSYNSPLHF. CDR3 DNA: TGCGCCAGCAGCTTCCTGGCTCTGAGCTCCTATAATTCACCCCTCCACTTT. Full variable domain (rest looked up from reference TRBV5-1 and TRBJ1-6): KAGVTQTPRYLIKTRGQQVTLSCSPISGHRSVSWYQQTPGQGLQFLFEYFSETQRNKGNFPGRFSGRQFSNSRSEMNVSTLELGDSALYLCASSFLALSSYNSPLHFGNGTRLTVT.

This rearrangement joins TRBV27 to TRBJ1-5, with D uncertain. CDR3 length equals 14 residues. The V gene's germline CDR1 is MNHEY and CDR2 SMNVEV (reference sequence). CDR3 loop: CVRIGSLLNQPQHF. The CDR3 DNA reads TGTGTACGTATCGGGTCTCTCTTAAATCAGCCCCAGCATTTT.

The chain couples TRBV7-9 to TRBJ2-7; a possible D gene is TRBD2 (7 bases). CDR1 and CDR2 (germline): SEHNR, FQNEAQ (reference sequence). The CDR3 is 15 amino acids. Trimming stripped 4 bases from V and 0 bases from J, with 13 bases between. The CDR3 reads CASSSWGGASYEQYF. The CDR3 coding sequence is TGTGCCAGCAGCTCCTGGGGGGGGGCCTCCTACGAGCAGTACTTC.

This chain uses TRBV4-3 with TRBJ2-5; D is undetermined. The end of the DNA aligns better with TRBJ2-7, so the J call may be wrong. The CDR3 has 13 amino acids. In germline, CDR1 is LGHNA, CDR2 YSLEER. DNA for the CDR3: TGCGCCAGCAGCCAAAGCGACCGCTACGAGCAGTACTTC. Encoded protein: CASSQSDRYEQYF.

The J gene is TRBJ1-5, the V gene TRBV7-8, with 9 bases that match TRBD1. After removal of 5 bases from V and 6 bases from J, the junction contained 5 bases not matched to a gene. The CDR3 is made up of 14 amino acids. The germline gives CDR1 SGHVS, CDR2 FQNEAQ. The CDR3 is CASSPGTGRQPQHF. CDR3 bases: TGTGCCAGCAGCCCCGGGACAGGGCGTCAGCCCCAGCATTTT.

CDR3 loop: CASSVEGARNSPLHF. As DNA, the CDR3 is TGTGCCAGCAGCGTAGAGGGGGCGCGGAATTCACCCCTCCACTTT. This rearrangement joins TRBV9 to TRBJ1-6, with TRBD1 matching over 7 bases. The CDR3 totals 15 residues. Germline V CDR1 and CDR2: SGDLS, YYNGEE. Trimming at V came to 0 bases and at J to 7 bases, leaving 4 bases not matched to a gene.

V and J are TRBV19 and TRBJ2-7; 13 bases map to TRBD2. CDR1 and CDR2 from the germline V gene are LNHDA and SQIVND (reference sequence). V was pared by 3 bases and J by 4 bases, with 3 bases of the junction left unmatched. This CDR3 contains 15 residues. The CDR3 DNA follows: TGTGCCAGTAGTATTTGGACTAGCGGGAGTTACGAGCAGTACTTC. Translated, it gives CASSIWTSGSYEQYF.

This clone is a singleton in its sample. The rearrangement links TRBV14 to TRBJ1-1; a weak D match, TRBD1 (5 bases). The CDR3 spans 15 residues. Per germline, CDR1 SGHDN and CDR2 FVKESK. Between the trimmed V and J ends, which lost 2 bases and 5 bases, there was a span of 15 bases. The CDR3 reads CASSQPGPRGTEAFF. Written as DNA, the CDR3 is TGTGCCAGCAGCCAACCGGGTCCGAGGGGAACTGAAGCTTTCTTT.

This chain joins TRBV19 and TRBJ2-1; unclear D gene. Germline loops: CDR1 LNHDA, CDR2 SQIVND (reference sequence). The CDR3 covers 12 residues. V was shortened by 3 bases and J by 8 bases, with 8 bases between the two germline ends. CDR3: CASSIYTDEQFF. Written as DNA, the CDR3 is TGTGCCAGTAGTATCTACACAGATGAGCAGTTCTTC.

The gene calls are TRBV5-8 and TRBJ1-2; 10 bases line up with TRBD1. The length of the CDR3 is 14 residues. J lost 6 bases, V lost 2 bases, and 4 bases had no gene match. Germline-derived CDR1 and CDR2 are SGHTS and YDEGEE. CDR3 DNA: TGTGCCAGCAGCTTTGACAGGGGGCTGGATGGCTACACCTTC. Its translation: CASSFDRGLDGYTF.

Comments on this clone: Other DNA sequences in the same sample also yield this CDR3. The genes are TRBV2 and TRBJ1-5; D is ambiguous. V dropped 5 bases and J dropped 6 bases, with 8 bases sitting between them. Germline V gene sequence: CDR1 SNHLY, CDR2 FYNNEI. The length of the CDR3 is 12 residues. CDR3 coding DNA: TGTGCCAGCAGTCTTGGTTTTCAGCCCCAGCATTTT. Translation gives CASSLGFQPQHF.